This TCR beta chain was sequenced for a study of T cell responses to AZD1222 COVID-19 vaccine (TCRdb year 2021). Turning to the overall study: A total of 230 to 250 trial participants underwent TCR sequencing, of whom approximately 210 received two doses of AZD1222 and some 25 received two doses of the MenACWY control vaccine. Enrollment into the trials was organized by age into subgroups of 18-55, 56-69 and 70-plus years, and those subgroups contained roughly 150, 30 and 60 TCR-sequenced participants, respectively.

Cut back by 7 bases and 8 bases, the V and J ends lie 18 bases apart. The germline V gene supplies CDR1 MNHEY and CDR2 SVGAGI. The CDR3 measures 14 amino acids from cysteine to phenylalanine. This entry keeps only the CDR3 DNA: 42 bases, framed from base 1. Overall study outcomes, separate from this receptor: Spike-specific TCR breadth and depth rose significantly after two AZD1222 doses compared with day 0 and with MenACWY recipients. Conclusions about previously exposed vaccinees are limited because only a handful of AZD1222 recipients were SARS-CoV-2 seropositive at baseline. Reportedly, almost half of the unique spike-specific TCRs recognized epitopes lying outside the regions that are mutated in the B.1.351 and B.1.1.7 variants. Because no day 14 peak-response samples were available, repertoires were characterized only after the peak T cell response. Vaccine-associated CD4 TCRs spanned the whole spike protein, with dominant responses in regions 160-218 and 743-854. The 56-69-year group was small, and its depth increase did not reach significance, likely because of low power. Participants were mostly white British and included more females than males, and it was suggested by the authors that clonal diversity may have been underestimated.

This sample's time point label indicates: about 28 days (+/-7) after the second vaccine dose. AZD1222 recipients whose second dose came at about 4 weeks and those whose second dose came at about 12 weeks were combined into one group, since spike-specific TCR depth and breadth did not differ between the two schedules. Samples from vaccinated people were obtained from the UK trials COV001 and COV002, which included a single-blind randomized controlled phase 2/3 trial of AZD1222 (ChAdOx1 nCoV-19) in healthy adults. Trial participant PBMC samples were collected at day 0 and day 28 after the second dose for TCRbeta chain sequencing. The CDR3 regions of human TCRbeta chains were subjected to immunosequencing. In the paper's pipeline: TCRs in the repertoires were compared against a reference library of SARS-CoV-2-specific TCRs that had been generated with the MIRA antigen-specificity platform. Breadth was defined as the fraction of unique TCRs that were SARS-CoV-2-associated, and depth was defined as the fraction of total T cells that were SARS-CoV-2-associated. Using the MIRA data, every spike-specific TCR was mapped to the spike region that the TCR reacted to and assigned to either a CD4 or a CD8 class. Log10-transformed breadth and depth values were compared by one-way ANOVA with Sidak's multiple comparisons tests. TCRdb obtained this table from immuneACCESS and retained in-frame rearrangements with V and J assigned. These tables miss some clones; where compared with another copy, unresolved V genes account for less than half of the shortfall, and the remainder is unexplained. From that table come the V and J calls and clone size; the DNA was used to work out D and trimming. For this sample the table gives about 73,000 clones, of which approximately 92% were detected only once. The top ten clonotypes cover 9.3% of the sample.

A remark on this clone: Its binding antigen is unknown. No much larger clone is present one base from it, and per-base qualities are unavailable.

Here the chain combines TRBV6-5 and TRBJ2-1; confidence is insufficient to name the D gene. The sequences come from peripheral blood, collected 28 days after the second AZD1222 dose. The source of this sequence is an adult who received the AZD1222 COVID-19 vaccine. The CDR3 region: CASTRLRSGDEQFF. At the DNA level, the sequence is TGTGCCAGCACCCGACTTCGGTCTGGGGATGAGCAGTTCTTC.